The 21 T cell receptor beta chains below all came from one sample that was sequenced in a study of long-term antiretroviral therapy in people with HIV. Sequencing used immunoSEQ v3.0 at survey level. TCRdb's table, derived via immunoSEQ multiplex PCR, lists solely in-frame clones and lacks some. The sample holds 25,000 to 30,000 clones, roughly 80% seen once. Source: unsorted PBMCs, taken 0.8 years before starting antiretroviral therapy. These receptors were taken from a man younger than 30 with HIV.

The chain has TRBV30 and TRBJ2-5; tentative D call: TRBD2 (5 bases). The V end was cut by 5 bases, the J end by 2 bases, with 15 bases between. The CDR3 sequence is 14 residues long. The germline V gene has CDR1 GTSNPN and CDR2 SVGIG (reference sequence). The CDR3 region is CAWAGGLGQETQYF. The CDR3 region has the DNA TGTGCCTGGGCTGGCGGGCTGGGTCAAGAGACCCAGTACTTC.

In nucleotides, the CDR3 is TGCGCCAGCAGCCAAGGACTACAGGGGTCTCGGTACAATGAGCAGTTCTTC. Amino acids: CASSQGLQGSRYNEQFF. The chain employs TRBV4-1 and TRBJ2-1; TRBD1 aligns across 7 bases. This CDR3 comprises 17 residues. Trimming cost V 1 base and J 4 bases; bases outside gene matches: 10. Germline V gene sequence: CDR1 MGHRA, CDR2 YSYEKL.

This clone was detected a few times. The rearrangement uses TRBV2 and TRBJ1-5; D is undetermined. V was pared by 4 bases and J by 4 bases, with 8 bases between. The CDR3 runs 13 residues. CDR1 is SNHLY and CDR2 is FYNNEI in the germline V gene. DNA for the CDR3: TGTGCCAGCAGTGTGGACGGAAATCAGCCCCAGCATTTT. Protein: CASSVDGNQPQHF.

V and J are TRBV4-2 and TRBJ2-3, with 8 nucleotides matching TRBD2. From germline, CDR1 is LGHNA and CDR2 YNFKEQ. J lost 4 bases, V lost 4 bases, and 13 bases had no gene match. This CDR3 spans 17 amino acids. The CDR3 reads CASSPAAGGGGADTQYF. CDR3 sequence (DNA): TGTGCCAGCAGCCCAGCGGCCGGGGGGGGAGGCGCAGATACGCAGTATTTT.

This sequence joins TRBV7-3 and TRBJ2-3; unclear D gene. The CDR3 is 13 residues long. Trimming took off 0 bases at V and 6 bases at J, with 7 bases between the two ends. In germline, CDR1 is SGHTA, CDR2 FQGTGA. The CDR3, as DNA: TGTGCCAGCAGCTTAACATTGGGGGATACGCAGTATTTT. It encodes CASSLTLGDTQYF.

CDR3: CASSLDRANIQYF. The CDR3, as DNA: TGTGCCAGCAGTTTGGACAGGGCCAACATTCAGTACTTC. The rearrangement links TRBV6-1 to TRBJ2-4, with TRBD1 identical over 8 bases. CDR1 is MNHNS and CDR2 is SASEGT in the germline V gene. CDR3 length equals 13 residues. V gave up 5 bases and J gave up 7 bases; unmatched junction bases: 4.

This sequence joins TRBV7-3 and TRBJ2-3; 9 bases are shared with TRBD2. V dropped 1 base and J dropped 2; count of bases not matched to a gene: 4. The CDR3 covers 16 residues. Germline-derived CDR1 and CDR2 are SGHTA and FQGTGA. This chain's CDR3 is CASSLKLAGNTDTQYF. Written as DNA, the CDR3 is TGTGCCAGCAGCTTAAAGCTAGCGGGAAACACAGATACGCAGTATTTT.

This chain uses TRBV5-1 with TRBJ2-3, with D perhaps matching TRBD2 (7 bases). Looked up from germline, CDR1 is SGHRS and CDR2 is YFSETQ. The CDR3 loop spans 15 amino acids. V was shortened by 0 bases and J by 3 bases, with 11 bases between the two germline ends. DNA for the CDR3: TGCGCCAGCAGCTTGGGAGGGGGGGTGACAGATACGCAGTATTTT. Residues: CASSLGGGVTDTQYF.

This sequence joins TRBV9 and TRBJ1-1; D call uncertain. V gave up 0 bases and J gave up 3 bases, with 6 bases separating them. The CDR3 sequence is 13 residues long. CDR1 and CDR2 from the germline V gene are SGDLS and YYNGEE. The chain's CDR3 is CASSVDMDTEAFF. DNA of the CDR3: TGTGCCAGCAGCGTAGACATGGACACTGAAGCTTTCTTT.

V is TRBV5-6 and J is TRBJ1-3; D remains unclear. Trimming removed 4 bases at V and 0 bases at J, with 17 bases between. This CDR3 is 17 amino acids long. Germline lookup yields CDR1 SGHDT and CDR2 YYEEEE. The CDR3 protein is CASSLTPEIYSGNTIYF. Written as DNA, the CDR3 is TGTGCCAGCAGCCTCACACCGGAGATATACTCTGGAAACACCATATATTTT.

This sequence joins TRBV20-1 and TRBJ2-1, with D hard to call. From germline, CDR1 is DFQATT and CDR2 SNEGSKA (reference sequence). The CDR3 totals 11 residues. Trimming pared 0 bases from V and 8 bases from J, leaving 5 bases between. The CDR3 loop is CSARDADEQFF. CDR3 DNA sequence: TGCAGTGCTAGAGATGCGGATGAGCAGTTCTTC.

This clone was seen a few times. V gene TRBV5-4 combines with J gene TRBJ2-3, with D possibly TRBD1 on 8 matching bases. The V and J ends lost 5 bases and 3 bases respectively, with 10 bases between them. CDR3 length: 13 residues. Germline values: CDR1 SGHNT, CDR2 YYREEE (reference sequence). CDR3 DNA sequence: TGTGCCAGCAGACAGGGGGGGACAGATACGCAGTATTTT. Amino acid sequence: CASRQGGTDTQYF.

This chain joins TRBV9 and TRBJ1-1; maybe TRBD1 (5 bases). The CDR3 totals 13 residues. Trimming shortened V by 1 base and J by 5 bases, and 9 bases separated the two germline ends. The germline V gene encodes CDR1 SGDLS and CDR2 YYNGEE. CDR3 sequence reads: CASSVRDVTEAFF. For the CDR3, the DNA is TGTGCCAGCAGCGTAAGGGACGTAACTGAAGCTTTCTTT.

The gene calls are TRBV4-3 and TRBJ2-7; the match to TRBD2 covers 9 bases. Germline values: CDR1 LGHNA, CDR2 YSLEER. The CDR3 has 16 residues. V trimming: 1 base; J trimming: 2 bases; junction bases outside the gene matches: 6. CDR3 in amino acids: CASSQGASGNPYEQYF. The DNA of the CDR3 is TGCGCCAGCAGCCAAGGAGCTAGCGGGAACCCCTACGAGCAGTACTTC.

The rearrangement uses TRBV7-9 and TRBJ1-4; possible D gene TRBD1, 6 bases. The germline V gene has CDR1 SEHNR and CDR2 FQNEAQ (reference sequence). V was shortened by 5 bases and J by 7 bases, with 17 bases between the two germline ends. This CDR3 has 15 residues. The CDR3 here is CASSPTRTAGEKLFF. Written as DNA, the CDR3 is TGTGCCAGCAGCCCCACTCGGACAGCGGGTGAAAAACTGTTTTTT.

CDR3 DNA: TGTGCCAGCAGCTCCCTGGGGCGGGGGGGTTTTATGGAGACCCAGTACTTC. The encoded protein is CASSSLGRGGFMETQYF. The chain carries TRBV7-2 and TRBJ2-5; 9 bases map to TRBD2. Germline-derived CDR1 and CDR2 are SGHTA and FQGNSA. V trimming: 4 bases; J trimming: 5 bases; junction bases outside the gene matches: 14. CDR3 length equals 17 residues.

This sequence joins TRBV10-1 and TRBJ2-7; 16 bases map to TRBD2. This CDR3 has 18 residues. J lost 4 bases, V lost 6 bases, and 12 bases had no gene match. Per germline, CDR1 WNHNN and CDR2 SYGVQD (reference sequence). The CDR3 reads CASREMGTSGRAAYEQYF. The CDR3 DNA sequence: TGCGCCAGCAGGGAAATGGGGACTAGCGGGAGGGCAGCGTACGAGCAGTACTTC.

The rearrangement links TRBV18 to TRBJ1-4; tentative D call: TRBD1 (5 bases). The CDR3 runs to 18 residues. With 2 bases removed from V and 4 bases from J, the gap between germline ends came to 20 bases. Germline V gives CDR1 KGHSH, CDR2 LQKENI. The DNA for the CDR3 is TGTGCCAGCTCACCATCTTCGGGCACAGGTCGATATAATGAAAAACTGTTTTTT. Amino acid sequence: CASSPSSGTGRYNEKLFF.

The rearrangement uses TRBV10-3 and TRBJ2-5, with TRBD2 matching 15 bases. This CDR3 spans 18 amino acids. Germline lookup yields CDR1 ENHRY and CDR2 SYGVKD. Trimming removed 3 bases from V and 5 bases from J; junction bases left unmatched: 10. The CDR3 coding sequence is TGTGCCATCAGTGATACAATGGGACTAGCGGGAGGTCGGGAGACCCAGTACTTC. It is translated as CAISDTMGLAGGRETQYF.

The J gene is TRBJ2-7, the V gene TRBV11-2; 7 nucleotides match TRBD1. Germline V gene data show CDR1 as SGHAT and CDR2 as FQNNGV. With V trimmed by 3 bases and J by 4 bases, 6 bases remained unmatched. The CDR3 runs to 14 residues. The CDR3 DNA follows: TGTGCCAGCAGCTTGGGCAGGGGGACGTACGAGCAGTACTTC. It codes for CASSLGRGTYEQYF.

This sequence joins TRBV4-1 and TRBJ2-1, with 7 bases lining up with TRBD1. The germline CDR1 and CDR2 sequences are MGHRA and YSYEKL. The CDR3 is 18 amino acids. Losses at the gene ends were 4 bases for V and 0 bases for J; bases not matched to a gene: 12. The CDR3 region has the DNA TGCGCCAGCAGCCTCTCCCCAGGGGGAGAAAGCTCCTACAATGAGCAGTTCTTC. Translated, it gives CASSLSPGGESSYNEQFF.